Described below is a single T cell receptor (beta chain) sequence and its context. Its antigen is unknown. Stated time point: peripheral blood 6 weeks after treatment start. This sample is drawn from a study of PD-L1 blockade in urothelial cancer. Background on the study: Male patients with bladder-origin urothelial cancer numbered about 90% of the 29. At 3 weeks (second dose) and 6 weeks after starting treatment, blood was analyzed.

Overall study results and limits: TCR clonality was measured in pretreatment peripheral blood. Clonality below the median predicted better survival.

Added to each PCR by spiking were synthetic TCR analog templates. The assay was immunoSEQ multiplex PCR, and TCRdb's table has in-frame clones only and misses some. The sample yields approximately 38,000 clones, 86% seen once. The sample was PBMCs, taken around atezolizumab (anti-PD-L1) treatment. This receptor was identified in a man in his 60s with urothelial cancer.

The CDR3 nucleotides read TGTGCCAGCAGTCGACAGGGGCGACTCTATGGCTACACCTTC. Protein sequence: CASSRQGRLYGYTF. The chain carries TRBV6-5 and TRBJ1-2; 8 bases line up with TRBD1. J was trimmed by 4 bases and V by 5 bases; bases with no gene match: 6. Germline values: CDR1 MNHEY, CDR2 SVGAGI. The CDR3 is 14 amino acids.